The 8 T cell receptor beta chains below come from one sample, sequenced in a study of post-analysis software for immune sequencing data (dated by TCRdb to 2013 to 2016). The research as a whole found: Roughly 5 TRBV segments, including TRBV5-6, TRBV5-1 and TRBV20-1, were significantly more frequent in patients than controls.

Library generation was performed with PCR. The run used an Illumina HiSeq 2500. Unique molecular identifiers were incorporated into TCR beta cDNA libraries to reduce PCR and sequencing biases. TCRdb handled the public reads itself, with Q25 trimming in fastp and clone calling in MiXCR, and kept productive beta chains. Duplicate CDR3 protein sequences are folded into a single record with the most common DNA and genes. In this sample the table shows 750,000 to 950,000 distinct CDR3 sequences, approximately 50% of which occur a single time. The ten most abundant clones make up approximately 4.5% of the sample. For these receptors, no antigen is known. Sequenced sample: blood. Receptors originate from a girl aged 10 to 17 with multiple sclerosis.

The CDR3 here is CASSSKGADFSYEQYF. The CDR3 region has the DNA TGTGCCAGCAGCTCCAAAGGGGCCGACTTCTCCTACGAGCAGTACTTC. The J gene is TRBJ2-7, the V gene TRBV7-9; D might be TRBD1 (5 bases). CDR3 size: 16 residues. Trimming pared 4 bases from V and 0 bases from J, leaving 16 bases between. Germline V gene data show CDR1 as SEHNR and CDR2 as FQNEAQ (reference sequence).

In this sample, this clonotype turned up a few times. The CDR3 coding sequence is TGCAGCGTTGAGGGGACACAGCATTACGAGCAGTACTTC. This sequence encodes CSVEGTQHYEQYF. V gene TRBV29-1 combines with J gene TRBJ2-5, with D possibly TRBD1 on 6 matching bases. The better agreement between TRBJ2-7 and the DNA end casts doubt on the J call. Germline CDR1 SQVTM, CDR2 ANQGSEA. There are 13 residues in the CDR3.

This clonotype was found once. The genes are TRBV9 and TRBJ2-1; TRBD1 matches 10 bases. CDR3 length equals 16 residues. V dropped 0 bases and J dropped 2; count of bases not matched to a gene: 2. Germline lookup yields CDR1 SGDLS and CDR2 YYNGEE. This CDR3 is CASSVEGQGTYNEQFF. CDR3 sequence (DNA): TGTGCCAGCAGCGTAGAGGGACAGGGGACCTACAATGAGCAGTTCTTC.

This chain uses TRBV7-9 with TRBJ2-3; possibly TRBD2 for D (6 bases). Germline V lookup: CDR1 SEHNR, CDR2 FQNEAQ (reference sequence). CDR3 length: 12 residues. Trimming pared 7 bases from V and 6 bases from J, leaving 11 bases between. CDR3 sequence: CASTRDSDTQYF. CDR3 nucleotide sequence: TGTGCCAGCACGCGGGATTCTGATACGCAGTATTTT.

This clonotype has only a few counts. The chain is built from TRBV25-1 and TRBJ2-7, with D maybe TRBD2 (5 bases). Per germline, CDR1 MGHDK and CDR2 SYGVNS. V was shortened by 0 bases and J by 3 bases, with 15 bases between the two germline ends. CDR3 size: 16 residues. DNA of the CDR3: TGTGCCAGCAGTGAATATAGAGGGTTCGGTGGCTACGAGCAGTACTTC. Protein product: CASSEYRGFGGYEQYF.

The chain couples TRBV9 to TRBJ2-1; D tentatively fits TRBD1 or TRBD2 (5 bases each). The CDR3 spans 14 residues. CDR1 is SGDLS, CDR2 YYNGEE, per germline. Trimming pared 5 bases from V and 6 bases from J, leaving 15 bases between. CDR3: CASSLGRDLNEQFF. CDR3 nucleotides: TGTGCCAGCAGTTTGGGACGAGACCTCAATGAGCAGTTCTTC.

This chain connects TRBV10-3 to TRBJ2-5; D ambiguous. CDR1 is ENHRY, CDR2 SYGVKD, per germline. CDR3 length equals 12 residues. V dropped 8 bases and J dropped 7 bases, with 14 bases sitting between them. The CDR3 region has the DNA TGTGCCATCCGAATGGACGGCGCGACCCAGTACTTC. It encodes CAIRMDGATQYF.

DNA of the CDR3: TGCAGTGCTATTCCGGGACTAGCGGGAGGGTTCGAGACCCAGTACTTC. Protein: CSAIPGLAGGFETQYF. The V and J genes are TRBV20-1 and TRBJ2-5; TRBD2 agrees at 16 bases. Trimming took 4 bases from V and 5 from J; bases not matched to a gene: 7. The CDR3 sequence is 16 residues long. Looked up from germline, CDR1 is DFQATT and CDR2 is SNEGSKA (reference sequence).